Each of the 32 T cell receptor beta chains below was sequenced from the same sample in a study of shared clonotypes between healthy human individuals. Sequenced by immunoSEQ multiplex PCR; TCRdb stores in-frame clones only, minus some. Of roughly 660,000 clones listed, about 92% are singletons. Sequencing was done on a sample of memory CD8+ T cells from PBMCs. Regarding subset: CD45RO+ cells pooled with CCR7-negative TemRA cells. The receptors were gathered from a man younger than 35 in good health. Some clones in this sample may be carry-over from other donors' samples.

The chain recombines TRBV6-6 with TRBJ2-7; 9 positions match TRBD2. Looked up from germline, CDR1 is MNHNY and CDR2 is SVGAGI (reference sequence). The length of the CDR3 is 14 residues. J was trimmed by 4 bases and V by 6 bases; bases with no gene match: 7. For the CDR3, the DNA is TGTGCCAGCAGACCTAGCGGGATAGTTTACGAGCAGTACTTC. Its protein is CASRPSGIVYEQYF.

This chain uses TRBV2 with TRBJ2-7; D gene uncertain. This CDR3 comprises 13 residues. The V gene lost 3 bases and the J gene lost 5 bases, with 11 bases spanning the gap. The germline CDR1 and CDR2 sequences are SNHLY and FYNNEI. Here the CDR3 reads CASSDNTADEQYF. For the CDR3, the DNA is TGTGCCAGCAGTGATAATACGGCGGACGAGCAGTACTTC. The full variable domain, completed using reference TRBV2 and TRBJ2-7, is EPEVTQTPSHQVTQMGQEVILRCVPISNHLYFYWYRQILGQKVEFLVSFYNNEISEKSEIFDDQFSVERPDGSNFTLKIRSTKLEDSAMYFCASSDNTADEQYFGPGTRLTVT.

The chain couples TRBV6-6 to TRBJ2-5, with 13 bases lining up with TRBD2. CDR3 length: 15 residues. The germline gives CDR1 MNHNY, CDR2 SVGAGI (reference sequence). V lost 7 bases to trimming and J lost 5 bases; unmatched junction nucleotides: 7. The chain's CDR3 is CASKNLLAGGETQYF. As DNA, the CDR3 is TGTGCCAGCAAAAATTTACTAGCGGGGGGGGAGACCCAGTACTTC.

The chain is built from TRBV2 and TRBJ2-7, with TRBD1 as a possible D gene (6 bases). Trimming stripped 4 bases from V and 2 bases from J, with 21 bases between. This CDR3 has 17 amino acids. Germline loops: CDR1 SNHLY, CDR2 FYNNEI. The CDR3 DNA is TGTGCCAGCAGTGGCGCGCTTACAGGGATCTTACCCTACGAGCAGTACTTC. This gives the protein CASSGALTGILPYEQYF.

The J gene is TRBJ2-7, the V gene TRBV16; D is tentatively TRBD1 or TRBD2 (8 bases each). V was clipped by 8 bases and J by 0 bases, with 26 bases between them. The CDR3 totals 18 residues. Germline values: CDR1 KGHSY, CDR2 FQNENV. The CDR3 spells CASRPGQVSGISSYEQYF. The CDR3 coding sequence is TGTGCCAGCCGGCCGGGACAGGTTAGCGGGATTAGCTCCTACGAGCAGTACTTC. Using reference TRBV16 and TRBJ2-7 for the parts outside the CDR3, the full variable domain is GEEVAQTPKHLVRGEGQKAKLYCAPIKGHSYVFWYQQVLKNEFKFLISFQNENVFDETGMPKERFSAKCLPNSPCSLEIQATKLEDSAVYFCASRPGQVSGISSYEQYFGPGTRLTVT.

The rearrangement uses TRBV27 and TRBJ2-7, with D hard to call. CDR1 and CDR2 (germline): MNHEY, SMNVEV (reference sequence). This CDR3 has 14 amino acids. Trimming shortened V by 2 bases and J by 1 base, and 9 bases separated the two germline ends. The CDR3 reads CASSLHGPSYEQYF. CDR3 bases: TGTGCCAGCAGTTTACACGGGCCGTCCTACGAGCAGTACTTC.

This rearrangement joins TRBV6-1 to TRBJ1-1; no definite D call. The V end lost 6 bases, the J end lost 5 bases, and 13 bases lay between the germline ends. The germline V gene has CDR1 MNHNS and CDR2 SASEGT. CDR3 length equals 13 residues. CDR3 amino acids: CASRTWAWTEAFF. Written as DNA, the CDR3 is TGTGCCAGCAGGACCTGGGCGTGGACTGAAGCTTTCTTT.

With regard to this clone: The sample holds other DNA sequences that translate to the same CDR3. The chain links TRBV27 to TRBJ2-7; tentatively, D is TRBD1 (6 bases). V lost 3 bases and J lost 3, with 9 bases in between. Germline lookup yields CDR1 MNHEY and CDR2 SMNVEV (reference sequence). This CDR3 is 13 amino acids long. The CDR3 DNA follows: TGTGCCAGCAGTTTGTCGACAGGCTACGAGCAGTACTTC. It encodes CASSLSTGYEQYF.

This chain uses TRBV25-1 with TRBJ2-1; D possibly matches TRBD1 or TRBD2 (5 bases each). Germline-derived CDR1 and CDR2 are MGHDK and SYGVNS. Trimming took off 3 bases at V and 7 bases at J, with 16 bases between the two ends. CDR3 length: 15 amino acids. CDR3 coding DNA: TGTGCCAGCAGTGATGATTGGGGGAGTAGGAATGAGCAGTTCTTC. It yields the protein CASSDDWGSRNEQFF.

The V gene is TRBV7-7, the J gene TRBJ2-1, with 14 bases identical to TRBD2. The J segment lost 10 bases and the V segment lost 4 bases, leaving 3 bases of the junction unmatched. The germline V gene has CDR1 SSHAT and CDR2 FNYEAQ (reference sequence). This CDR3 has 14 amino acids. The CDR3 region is CASSWGLAGAEQFF. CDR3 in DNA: TGTGCCAGCAGCTGGGGACTAGCGGGAGCCGAGCAGTTCTTC.

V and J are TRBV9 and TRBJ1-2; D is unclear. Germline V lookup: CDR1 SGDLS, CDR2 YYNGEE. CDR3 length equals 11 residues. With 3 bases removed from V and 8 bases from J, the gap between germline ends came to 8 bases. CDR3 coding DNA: TGTGCCAGCAGCGGCTACGGGGGCTACACCTTC. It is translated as CASSGYGGYTF.

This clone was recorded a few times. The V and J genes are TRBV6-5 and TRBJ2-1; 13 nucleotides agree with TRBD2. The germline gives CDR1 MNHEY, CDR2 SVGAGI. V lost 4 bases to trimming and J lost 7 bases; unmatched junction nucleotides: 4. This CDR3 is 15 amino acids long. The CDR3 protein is CASSLLAGGRNEQFF. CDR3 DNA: TGTGCCAGCAGTTTACTAGCGGGAGGGCGGAATGAGCAGTTCTTC.

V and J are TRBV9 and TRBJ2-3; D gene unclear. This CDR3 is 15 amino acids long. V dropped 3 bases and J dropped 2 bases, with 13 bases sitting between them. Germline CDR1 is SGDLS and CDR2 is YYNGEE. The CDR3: CASSASDPTTDTQYF. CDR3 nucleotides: TGTGCCAGCAGCGCCTCCGACCCGACCACAGATACGCAGTATTTT.

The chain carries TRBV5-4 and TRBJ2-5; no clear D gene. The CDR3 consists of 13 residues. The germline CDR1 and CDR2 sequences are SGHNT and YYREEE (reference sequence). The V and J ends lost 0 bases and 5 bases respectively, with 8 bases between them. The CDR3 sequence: CASSLGVVETQYF. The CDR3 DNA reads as TGTGCCAGCAGCTTGGGAGTAGTGGAGACCCAGTACTTC.

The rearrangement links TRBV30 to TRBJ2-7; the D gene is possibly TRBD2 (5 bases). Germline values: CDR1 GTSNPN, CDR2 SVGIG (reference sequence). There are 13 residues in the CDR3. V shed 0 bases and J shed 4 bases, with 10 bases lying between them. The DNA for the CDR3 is TGTGCCTGGAGTGTACATGAGGGTTACGAGCAGTACTTC. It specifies CAWSVHEGYEQYF.

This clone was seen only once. CDR3 amino acids: CASSEGTGDYEQYF. In nucleotides, the CDR3 is TGTGCCAGCAGCGAGGGGACAGGGGACTACGAGCAGTACTTC. This chain joins TRBV7-7 and TRBJ2-7; TRBD1 matches 10 bases. V lost 5 bases to trimming and J lost 3 bases; unmatched junction nucleotides: 4. The CDR3 is 14 amino acids. Looked up from germline, CDR1 is SSHAT and CDR2 is FNYEAQ (reference sequence).

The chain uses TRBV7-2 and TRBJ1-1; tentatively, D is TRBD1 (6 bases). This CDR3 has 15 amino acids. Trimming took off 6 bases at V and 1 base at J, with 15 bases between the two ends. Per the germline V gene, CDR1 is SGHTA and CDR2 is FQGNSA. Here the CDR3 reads CASSTTGHQNTEAFF. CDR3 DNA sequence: TGTGCCAGCAGTACTACGGGACACCAGAACACTGAAGCTTTCTTT.

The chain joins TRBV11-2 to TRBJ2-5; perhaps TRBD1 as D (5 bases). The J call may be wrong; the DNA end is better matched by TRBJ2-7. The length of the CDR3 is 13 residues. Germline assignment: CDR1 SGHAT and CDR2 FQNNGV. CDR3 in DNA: TGTGCCAGCAGCTTCCCAGGGCAGACCGAGCAGTACTTC. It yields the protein CASSFPGQTEQYF.

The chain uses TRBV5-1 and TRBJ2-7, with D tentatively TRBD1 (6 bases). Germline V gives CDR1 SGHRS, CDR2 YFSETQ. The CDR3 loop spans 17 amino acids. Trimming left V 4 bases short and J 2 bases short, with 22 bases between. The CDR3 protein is CASSPGTTSPGTYEQYF. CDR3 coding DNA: TGCGCCAGCAGCCCCGGGACAACCTCCCCGGGAACCTACGAGCAGTACTTC.

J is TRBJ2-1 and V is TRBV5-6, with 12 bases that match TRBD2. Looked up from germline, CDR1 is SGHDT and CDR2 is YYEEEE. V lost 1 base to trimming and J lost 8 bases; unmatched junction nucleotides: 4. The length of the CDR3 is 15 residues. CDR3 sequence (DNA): TGTGCCAGCAGCTTGCTAGCGGGAGGGTACGATGAGCAGTTCTTC. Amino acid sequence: CASSLLAGGYDEQFF.

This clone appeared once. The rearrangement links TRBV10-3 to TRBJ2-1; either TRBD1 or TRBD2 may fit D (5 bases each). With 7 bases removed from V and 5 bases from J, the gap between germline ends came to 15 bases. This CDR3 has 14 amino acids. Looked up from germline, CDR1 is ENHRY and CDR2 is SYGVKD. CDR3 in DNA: TGTGCCATCAACACACGGGACGAAGACAATGAGCAGTTCTTC. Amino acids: CAINTRDEDNEQFF.

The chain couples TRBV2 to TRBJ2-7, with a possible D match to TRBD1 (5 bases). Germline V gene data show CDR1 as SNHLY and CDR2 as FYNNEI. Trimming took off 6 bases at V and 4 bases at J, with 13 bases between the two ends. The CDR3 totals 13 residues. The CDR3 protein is CASSMGPGYEQYF. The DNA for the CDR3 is TGTGCCAGCAGCATGGGGCCGGGTTACGAGCAGTACTTC.

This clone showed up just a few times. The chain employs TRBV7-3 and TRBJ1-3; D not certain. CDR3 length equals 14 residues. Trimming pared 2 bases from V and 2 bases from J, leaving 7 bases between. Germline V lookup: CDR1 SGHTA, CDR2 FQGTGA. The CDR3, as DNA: TGTGCCAGCAGCTTAGAGTCTGCTGGAAACACCATATATTTT. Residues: CASSLESAGNTIYF.

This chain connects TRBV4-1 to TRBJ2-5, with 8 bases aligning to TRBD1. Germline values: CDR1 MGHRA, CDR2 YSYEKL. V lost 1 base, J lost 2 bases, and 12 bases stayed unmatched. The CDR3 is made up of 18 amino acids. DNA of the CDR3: TGCGCCAGCAGCCAAGTCCCAGGGGGCACGGAGGGACAAGAGACCCAGTACTTC. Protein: CASSQVPGGTEGQETQYF.

CDR3 region: CASSSLSGRSDTQYF. CDR3 nucleotide sequence: TGTGCCAGCAGCTCTCTCAGCGGGAGGTCAGATACGCAGTATTTT. The chain carries TRBV11-2 and TRBJ2-3; TRBD2 matches 9 bases. The V and J ends lost 4 bases and 4 bases, in that order; junction bases with no gene match: 6. Germline lookup yields CDR1 SGHAT and CDR2 FQNNGV. CDR3 length: 15 amino acids.

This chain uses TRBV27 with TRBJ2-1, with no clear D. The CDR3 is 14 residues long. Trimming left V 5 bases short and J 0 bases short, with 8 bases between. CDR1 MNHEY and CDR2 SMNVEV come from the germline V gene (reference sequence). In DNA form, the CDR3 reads TGTGCCAGCAGTGTGCTCAGCTCCTACAATGAGCAGTTCTTC. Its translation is CASSVLSSYNEQFF.

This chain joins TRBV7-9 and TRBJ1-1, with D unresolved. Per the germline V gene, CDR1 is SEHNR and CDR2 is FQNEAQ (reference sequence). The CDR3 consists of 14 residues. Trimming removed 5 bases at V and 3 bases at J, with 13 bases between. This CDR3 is CASSRQRVDTEAFF. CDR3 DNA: TGTGCCAGCAGCCGTCAAAGGGTCGACACTGAAGCTTTCTTT.

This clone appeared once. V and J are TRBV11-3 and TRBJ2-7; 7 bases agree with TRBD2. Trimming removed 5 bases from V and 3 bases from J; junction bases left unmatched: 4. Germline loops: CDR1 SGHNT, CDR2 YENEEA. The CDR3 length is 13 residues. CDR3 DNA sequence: TGTGCCAGCAGCGCGACTAGCAGCTACGAGCAGTACTTC. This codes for CASSATSSYEQYF.

In nucleotides, the CDR3 is TGTGCCAGCGGCGGGGACACTGAAGCTTTCTTT. This codes for CASGGDTEAFF. The rearrangement uses TRBV7-9 and TRBJ1-1; D remains unclear. From germline, CDR1 is SEHNR and CDR2 FQNEAQ (reference sequence). This CDR3 has 11 amino acids. The germline V and J ends were trimmed by 8 bases and 3 bases, with 7 bases remaining between them.

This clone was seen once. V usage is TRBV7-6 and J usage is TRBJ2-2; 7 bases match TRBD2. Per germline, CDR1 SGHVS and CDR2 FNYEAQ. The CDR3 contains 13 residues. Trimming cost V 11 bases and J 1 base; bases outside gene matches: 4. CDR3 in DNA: TGTGCCGGAAGCGGGGTGAACACCGGGGAGCTGTTTTTT. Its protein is CAGSGVNTGELFF.

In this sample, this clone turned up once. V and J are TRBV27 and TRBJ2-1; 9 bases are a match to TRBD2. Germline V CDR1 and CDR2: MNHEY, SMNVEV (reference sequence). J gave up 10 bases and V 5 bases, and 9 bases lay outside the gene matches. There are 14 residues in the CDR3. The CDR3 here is CASSLSGSFGEQFF. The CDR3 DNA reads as TGTGCCAGCAGTCTTAGCGGGAGTTTCGGAGAGCAGTTCTTC.

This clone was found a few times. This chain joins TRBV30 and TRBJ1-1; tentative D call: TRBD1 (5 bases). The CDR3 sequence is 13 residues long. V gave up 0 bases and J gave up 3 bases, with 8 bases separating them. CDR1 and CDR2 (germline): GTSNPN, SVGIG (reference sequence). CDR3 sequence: CAWSVTADTEAFF. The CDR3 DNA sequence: TGTGCCTGGAGTGTGACAGCTGACACTGAAGCTTTCTTT.